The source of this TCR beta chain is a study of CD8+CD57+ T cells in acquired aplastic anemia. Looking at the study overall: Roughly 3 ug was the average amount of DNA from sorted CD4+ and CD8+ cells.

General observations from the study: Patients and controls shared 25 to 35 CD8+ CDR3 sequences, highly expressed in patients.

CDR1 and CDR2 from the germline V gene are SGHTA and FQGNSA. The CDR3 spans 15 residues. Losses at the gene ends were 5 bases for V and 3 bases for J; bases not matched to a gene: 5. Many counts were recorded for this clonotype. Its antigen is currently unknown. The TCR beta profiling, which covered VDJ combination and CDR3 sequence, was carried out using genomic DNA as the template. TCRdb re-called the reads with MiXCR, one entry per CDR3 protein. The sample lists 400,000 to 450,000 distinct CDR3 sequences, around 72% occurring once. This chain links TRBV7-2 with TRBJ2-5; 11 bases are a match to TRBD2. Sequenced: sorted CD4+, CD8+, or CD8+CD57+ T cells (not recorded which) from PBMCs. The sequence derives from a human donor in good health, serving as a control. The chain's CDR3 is CASSPSGLAEETQYF. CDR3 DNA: TGTGCCAGCAGCCCCTCGGGACTAGCGGAAGAGACCCAGTACTTC.